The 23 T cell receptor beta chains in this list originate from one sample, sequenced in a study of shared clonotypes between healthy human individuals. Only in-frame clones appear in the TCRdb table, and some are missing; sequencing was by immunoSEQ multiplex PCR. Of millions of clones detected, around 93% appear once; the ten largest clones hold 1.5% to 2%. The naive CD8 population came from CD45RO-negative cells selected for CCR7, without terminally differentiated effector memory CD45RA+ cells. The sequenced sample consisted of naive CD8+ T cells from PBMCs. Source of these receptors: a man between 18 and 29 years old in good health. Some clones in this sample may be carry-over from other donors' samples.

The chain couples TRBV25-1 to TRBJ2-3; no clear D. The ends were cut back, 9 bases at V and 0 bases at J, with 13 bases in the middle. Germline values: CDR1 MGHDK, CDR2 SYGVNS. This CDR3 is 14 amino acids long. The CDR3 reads CASIEPSSTDTQYF. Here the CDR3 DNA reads TGTGCCAGTATTGAGCCTTCTAGCACAGATACGCAGTATTTT.

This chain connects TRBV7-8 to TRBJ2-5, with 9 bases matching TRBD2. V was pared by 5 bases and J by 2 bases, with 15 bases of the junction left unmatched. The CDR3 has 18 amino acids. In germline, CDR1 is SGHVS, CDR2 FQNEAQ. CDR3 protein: CASSPPRGGLAGQETQYF. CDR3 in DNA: TGTGCCAGCAGCCCGCCGAGAGGGGGCCTAGCGGGGCAAGAGACCCAGTACTTC. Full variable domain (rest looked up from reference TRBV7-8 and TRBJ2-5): GAGVSQSPRYKVAKRGQDVALRCDPISGHVSLFWYQQALGQGPEFLTYFQNEAQLDKSGLPSDRFFAERPEGSVSTLKIQRTQQEDSAVYLCASSPPRGGLAGQETQYFGPGTRLLVL.

Written as DNA, the CDR3 is TGCAGCTCTCGGGGTATTGCAGCCCACACAGATACGCAGTATTTT. The encoded protein is CSSRGIAAHTDTQYF. The chain has TRBV29-1 and TRBJ2-3; possibly TRBD2 for D (5 bases). This CDR3 spans 15 amino acids. CDR1 and CDR2 from the germline V gene are SQVTM and ANQGSEA. V gave up 8 bases and J gave up 2 bases, with 20 bases separating them.

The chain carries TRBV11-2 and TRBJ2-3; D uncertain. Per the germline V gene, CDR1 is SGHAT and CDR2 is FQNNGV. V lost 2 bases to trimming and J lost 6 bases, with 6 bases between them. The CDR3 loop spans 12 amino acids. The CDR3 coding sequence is TGTGCCAGCAGCTTATTCTTGGATACGCAGTATTTT. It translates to CASSLFLDTQYF.

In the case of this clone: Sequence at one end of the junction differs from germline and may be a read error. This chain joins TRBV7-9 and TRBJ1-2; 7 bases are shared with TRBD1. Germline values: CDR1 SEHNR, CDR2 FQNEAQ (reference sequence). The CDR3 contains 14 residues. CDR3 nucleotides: TGTGCCAGCAGCACGGCCGGGACAGACTATGACTACACCTTC. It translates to CASSTAGTDYDYTF. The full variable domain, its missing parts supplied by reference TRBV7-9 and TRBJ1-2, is DTGVSQNPRHKITKRGQNVTFRCDPISEHNRLYWYRQTLGQGPEFLTYFQNEAQLEKSRLLSDRFSAERPKGSFSTLEIQRTEQGDSAMYLCASSTAGTDYDYTFGSGTRLTVV.

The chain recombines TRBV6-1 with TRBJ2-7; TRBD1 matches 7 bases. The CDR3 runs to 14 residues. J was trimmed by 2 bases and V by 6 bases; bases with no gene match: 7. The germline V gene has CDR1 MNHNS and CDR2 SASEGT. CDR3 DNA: TGTGCCAGCAGGCCTAGGGACAGCCCCTACGAGCAGTACTTC. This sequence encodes CASRPRDSPYEQYF.

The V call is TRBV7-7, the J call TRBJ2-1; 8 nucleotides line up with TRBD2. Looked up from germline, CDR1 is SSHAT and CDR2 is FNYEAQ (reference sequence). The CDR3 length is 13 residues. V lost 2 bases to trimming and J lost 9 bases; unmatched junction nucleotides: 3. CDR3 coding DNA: TGTGCCAGCAGCTTAACCACTAGCGGTGAGCAGTTCTTC. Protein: CASSLTTSGEQFF.

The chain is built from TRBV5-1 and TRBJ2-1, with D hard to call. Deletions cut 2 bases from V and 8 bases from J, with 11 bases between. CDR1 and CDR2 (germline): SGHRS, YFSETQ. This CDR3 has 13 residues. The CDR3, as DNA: TGCGCCAGCAGCTTACGAGGTGGCGATGAGCAGTTCTTC. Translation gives CASSLRGGDEQFF. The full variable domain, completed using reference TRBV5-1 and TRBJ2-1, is KAGVTQTPRYLIKTRGQQVTLSCSPISGHRSVSWYQQTPGQGLQFLFEYFSETQRNKGNFPGRFSGRQFSNSRSEMNVSTLELGDSALYLCASSLRGGDEQFFGPGTRLTVL.

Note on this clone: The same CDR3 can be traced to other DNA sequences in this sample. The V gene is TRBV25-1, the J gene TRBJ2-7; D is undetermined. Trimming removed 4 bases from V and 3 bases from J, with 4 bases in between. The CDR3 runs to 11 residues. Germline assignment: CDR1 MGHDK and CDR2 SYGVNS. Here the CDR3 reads CASSASYEQYF. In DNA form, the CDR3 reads TGTGCCAGCAGTGCAAGCTACGAGCAGTACTTC.

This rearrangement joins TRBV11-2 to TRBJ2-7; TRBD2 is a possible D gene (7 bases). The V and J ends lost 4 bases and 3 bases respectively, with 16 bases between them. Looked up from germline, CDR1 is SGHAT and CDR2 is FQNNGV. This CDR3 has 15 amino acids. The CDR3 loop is CASSSGGAASYEQYF. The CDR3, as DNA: TGTGCCAGCAGCTCTGGGGGGGCGGCTAGCTACGAGCAGTACTTC.

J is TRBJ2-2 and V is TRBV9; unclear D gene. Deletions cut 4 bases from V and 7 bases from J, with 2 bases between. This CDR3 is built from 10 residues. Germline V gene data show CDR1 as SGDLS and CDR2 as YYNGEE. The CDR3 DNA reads TGTGCCAGCAGCCTCGGGGAGCTGTTTTTT. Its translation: CASSLGELFF. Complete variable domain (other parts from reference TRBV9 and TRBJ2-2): DSGVTQTPKHLITATGQRVTLRCSPRSGDLSVYWYQQSLDQGLQFLIQYYNGEERAKGNILERFSAQQFPDLHSELNLSSLELGDSALYFCASSLGELFFGEGSRLTVL.

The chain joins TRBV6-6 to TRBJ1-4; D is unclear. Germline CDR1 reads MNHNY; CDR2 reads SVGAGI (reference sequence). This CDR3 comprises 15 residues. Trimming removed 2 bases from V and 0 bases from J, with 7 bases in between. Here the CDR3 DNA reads TGTGCCAGCAGTTACGGCCCCGCAACTAATGAAAAACTGTTTTTT. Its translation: CASSYGPATNEKLFF.

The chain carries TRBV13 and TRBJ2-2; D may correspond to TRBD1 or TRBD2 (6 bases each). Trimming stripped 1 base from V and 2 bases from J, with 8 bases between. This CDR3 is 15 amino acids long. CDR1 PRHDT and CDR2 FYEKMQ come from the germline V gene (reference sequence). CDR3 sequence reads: CASSLEGGNTGELFF. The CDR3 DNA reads TGTGCCAGCAGCTTAGAGGGGGGAAACACCGGGGAGCTGTTTTTT.

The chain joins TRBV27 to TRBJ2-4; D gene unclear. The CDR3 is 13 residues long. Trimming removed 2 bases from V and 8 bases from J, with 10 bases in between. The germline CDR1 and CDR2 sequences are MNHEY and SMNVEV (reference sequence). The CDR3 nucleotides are TGTGCCAGCAGTTTAACACCCCTTGACATTCAGTACTTC. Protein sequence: CASSLTPLDIQYF.

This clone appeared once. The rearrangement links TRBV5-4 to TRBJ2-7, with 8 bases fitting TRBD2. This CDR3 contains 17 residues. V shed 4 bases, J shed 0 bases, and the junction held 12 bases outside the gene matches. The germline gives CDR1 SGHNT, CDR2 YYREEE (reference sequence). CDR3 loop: CASSPDLTSESSYEQYF. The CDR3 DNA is TGTGCCAGCAGCCCCGACCTGACTAGCGAAAGCTCCTACGAGCAGTACTTC.

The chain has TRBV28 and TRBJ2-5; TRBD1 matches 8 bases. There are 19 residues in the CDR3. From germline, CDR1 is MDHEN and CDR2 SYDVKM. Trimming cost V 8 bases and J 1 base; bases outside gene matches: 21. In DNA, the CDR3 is TGTGCCAGCGCAAGAACTTTGGGCGTCGACAGGGGATCCCAAGAGACCCAGTACTTC. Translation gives CASARTLGVDRGSQETQYF.

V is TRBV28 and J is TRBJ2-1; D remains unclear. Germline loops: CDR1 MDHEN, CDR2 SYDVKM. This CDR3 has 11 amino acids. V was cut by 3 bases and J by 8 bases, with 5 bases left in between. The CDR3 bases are TGTGCCAGCAGTTTTGTTGATGAGCAGTTCTTC. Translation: CASSFVDEQFF.

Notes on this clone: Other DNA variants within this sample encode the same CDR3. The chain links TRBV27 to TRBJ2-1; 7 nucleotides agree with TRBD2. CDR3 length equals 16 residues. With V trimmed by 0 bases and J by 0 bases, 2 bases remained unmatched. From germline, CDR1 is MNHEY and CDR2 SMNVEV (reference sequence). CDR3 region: CASSLSGGGSYNEQFF. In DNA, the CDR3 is TGTGCCAGCAGTTTATCGGGGGGGGGCTCCTACAATGAGCAGTTCTTC.

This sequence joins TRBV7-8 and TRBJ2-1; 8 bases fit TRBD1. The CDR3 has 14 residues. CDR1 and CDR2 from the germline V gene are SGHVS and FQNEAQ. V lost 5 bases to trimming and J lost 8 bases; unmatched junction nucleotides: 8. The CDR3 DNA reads TGTGCCAGCAGCCTGCGGACAGGGACGGATGAGCAGTTCTTC. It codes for CASSLRTGTDEQFF.

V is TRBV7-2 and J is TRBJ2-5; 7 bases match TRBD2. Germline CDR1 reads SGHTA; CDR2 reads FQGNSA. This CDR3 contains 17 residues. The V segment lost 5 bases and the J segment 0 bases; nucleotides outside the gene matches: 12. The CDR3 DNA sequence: TGTGCCAGCAGCCCCGACCTACGGGAGGCCCACCAAGAGACCCAGTACTTC. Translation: CASSPDLREAHQETQYF. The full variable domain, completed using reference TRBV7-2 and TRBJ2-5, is GAGVSQSPSNKVTEKGKDVELRCDPISGHTALYWYRQSLGQGLEFLIYFQGNSAPDKSGLPSDRFSAERTGGSVSTLTIQRTQQEDSAVYLCASSPDLREAHQETQYFGPGTRLLVL.

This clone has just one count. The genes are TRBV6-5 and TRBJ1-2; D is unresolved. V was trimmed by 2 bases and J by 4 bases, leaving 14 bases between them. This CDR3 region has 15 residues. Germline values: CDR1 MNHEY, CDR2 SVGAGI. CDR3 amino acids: CASSYREGAFYGYTF. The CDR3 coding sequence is TGTGCCAGCAGTTACCGGGAGGGAGCCTTCTATGGCTACACCTTC.

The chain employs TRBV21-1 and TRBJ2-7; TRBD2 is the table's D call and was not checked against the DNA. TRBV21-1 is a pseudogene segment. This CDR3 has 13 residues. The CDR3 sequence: CASTGGPSYEQYF. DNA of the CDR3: TGTGCCAGCACCGGAGGACCCTCCTACGAGCAGTACTTC.

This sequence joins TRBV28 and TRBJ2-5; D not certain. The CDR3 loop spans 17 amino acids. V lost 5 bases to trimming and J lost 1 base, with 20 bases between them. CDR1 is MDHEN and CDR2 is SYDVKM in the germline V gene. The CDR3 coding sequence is TGTGCCAGCAGTCTATCCCACCGTCGGGCCACCCAAGAGACCCAGTACTTC. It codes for CASSLSHRRATQETQYF.